This entry is about one T cell receptor beta chain. The antigen remains unidentified. Specified time point: pretreatment peripheral blood. Patients had locally advanced or metastatic urothelial carcinoma. The data belong to a study of PD-L1 blockade in urothelial cancer. About the study: Researchers found blood samples held a median of around 140,000 T cells.

This CDR3 is built from 15 residues. After removal of 4 bases from V and 6 bases from J, the junction contained 4 bases not matched to a gene. CDR1 is SGHVS and CDR2 is FQNEAQ in the germline V gene. Each PCR had synthetic TCR analog templates added to it as a spike-in. Assay used: immunoSEQ multiplex PCR; TCRdb lists only in-frame clones, some missing. The table records about 87,000 clones, about 83% of them present only once. Study-wide points: Blood clones associated with the tumor expanded more at 3 weeks in durable-benefit patients.

This TCR was sampled from a man in his sixties with urothelial cancer. The sample here was PBMCs, taken around atezolizumab (anti-PD-L1) treatment. The chain carries TRBV7-8 and TRBJ2-1; 12 bases are a match to TRBD2. The CDR3 sequence: CASSSLAGGPNEQFF. The CDR3 nucleotides are TGTGCCAGCAGCTCCCTAGCGGGGGGGCCCAATGAGCAGTTCTTC.